This paragraph reports one T cell receptor (beta chain). Its matching antigen is unknown. This record comes from a study of cytomegalovirus exposure and HLA in healthy donors. Regarding the study as a whole: Several V segments, TRBV6-2 and TRBV6-3 among them, could not be told apart and were dropped. Later on, an analysis found that several of the most significant clusters appeared to be linked to common viral pathogens, which included parvovirus B19. In vitro assays verified that three CMV-associated chains recognized CMV antigens specifically.

V dropped 0 bases and J dropped 5 bases, with 14 bases sitting between them. Per the germline V gene, CDR1 is MGHRA and CDR2 is YSYEKL. This CDR3 comprises 15 residues. PCR used 60 Vbeta primers and 13 Jbeta primers. The method was immunoSEQ multiplex PCR; TCRdb's version includes in-frame clones alone and lacks a portion of them. The data hold approximately 110,000 clones, with around three quarters observed a single time. This receptor was identified in a man aged 25-45 years in good health and CMV-seropositive. The rearrangement links TRBV4-1 to TRBJ2-7, with a tentative D call TRBD2 (6 bases). Sequences were obtained from PBMCs. CDR3 bases: TGCGCCAGCAGCCAAGATCGTAACGGAGGGGACGAGCAGTACTTC. Its protein product is CASSQDRNGGDEQYF.